This TCR beta chain stems from a study of T cell responses to AZD1222 COVID-19 vaccine. Across the whole study: Samples with a second dose at about 4 or about 12 weeks were pooled together.

TCRdb's copy holds only in-frame clones and misses some; the assay was immunoSEQ multiplex PCR. In the table there are more than 150,000 clones, about 87% of which are singletons. The CDR3 extends over 15 amino acids. The germline V gene encodes CDR1 SGDLS and CDR2 YYNGEE. The V gene lost 0 bases and the J gene lost 8 bases, with 14 bases spanning the gap. This sample comprised peripheral blood, obtained on day 0 of AZD1222 vaccination. This sequence was found in an adult in good health. The rearrangement links TRBV9 to TRBJ1-4, with D possibly matching TRBD1 (5 bases). Here the CDR3 DNA reads TGTGCCAGCAGCGTAGCTCGGGGGGTCGGCGAAAAACTGTTTTTT. As protein: CASSVARGVGEKLFF.